These 17 T cell receptor beta chains originate from one sample sequenced in a study of OX40 agonist ivuxolimab in advanced cancers. This table comes from immunoSEQ multiplex PCR, and its TCRdb copy is limited to in-frame clones, with some not included. The table lists around 58,000 clones, around 87% of them singletons. Sample: CD4+ or CD8+ T cells sorted from blood, taken in a trial of the OX40 agonist ivuxolimab. The receptor set was obtained from an adult with an advanced solid tumor such as melanoma, head and neck, liver or kidney cancer.

This chain joins TRBV6-5 and TRBJ1-1; D is perhaps TRBD1 (6 bases). The ends were cut back, 4 bases at V and 5 bases at J, with 14 bases in the middle. Per germline, CDR1 MNHEY and CDR2 SVGAGI. The CDR3 runs 14 residues. The CDR3 sequence is CASSSWGARTEAFF. Written as DNA, the CDR3 is TGTGCCAGCAGTTCTTGGGGGGCGCGTACTGAAGCTTTCTTT.

The chain recombines TRBV4-3 with TRBJ1-2; TRBD1 might be the D (5 bases). The V end lost 1 base, the J end lost 4 bases, and 13 bases lay between the germline ends. The CDR3 length is 15 residues. CDR1 and CDR2 (germline): LGHNA, YSLEER. CDR3 in amino acids: CASSQVTGGGYGYTF. CDR3 nucleotides: TGCGCCAGCAGCCAAGTTACAGGTGGAGGCTATGGCTACACCTTC.

The J gene is TRBJ2-3, the V gene TRBV7-3; perhaps D is TRBD1 or TRBD2 (5 bases each). CDR1 SGHTA and CDR2 FQGTGA come from the germline V gene. CDR3 length: 17 residues. Trimming took off 4 bases at V and 1 base at J, with 18 bases between the two ends. In nucleotides, the CDR3 is TGTGCCAGCAGCTCTTCTCTACTAGTGGGGGGCACAGATACGCAGTATTTT. As protein: CASSSSLLVGGTDTQYF.

The chain combines TRBV6-5 with TRBJ1-1; D perhaps matches TRBD1 (5 bases). Per the germline V gene, CDR1 is MNHEY and CDR2 is SVGAGI. With 8 bases removed from V and 0 bases from J, the gap between germline ends came to 13 bases. CDR3 size: 14 residues. The CDR3 DNA reads as TGTGCCAGCTCCCCTCCGGGGGTGAACACTGAAGCTTTCTTT. Translated: CASSPPGVNTEAFF.

The rearrangement joins TRBV15 to TRBJ2-1; tentative D call: TRBD1 (6 bases). Germline V lookup: CDR1 LNHNV, CDR2 YYDKDF (reference sequence). Trimming removed 7 bases from V and 3 bases from J, with 16 bases in between. The CDR3 sequence is 15 residues long. The CDR3, as DNA: TGTGCCACCAACCCGACAGGAATGAGCTACAATGAGCAGTTCTTC. Encoded protein: CATNPTGMSYNEQFF.

The chain couples TRBV28 to TRBJ1-1, with D perhaps TRBD1 (6 bases). Trimming stripped 4 bases from V and 4 bases from J, with 13 bases between. This CDR3 comprises 14 residues. Germline assignment: CDR1 MDHEN and CDR2 SYDVKM. The DNA for the CDR3 is TGTGCCAGCAGTTCCTCGACAGGCGGCACTGAAGCTTTCTTT. Translation gives CASSSSTGGTEAFF.

J is TRBJ2-5 and V is TRBV27, with no clear D. Germline assignment: CDR1 MNHEY and CDR2 SMNVEV (reference sequence). Trimming shortened V by 2 bases and J by 0 bases, and 13 bases separated the two germline ends. CDR3 length: 16 residues. CDR3 DNA: TGTGCCAGCAGTTTAGCCTTTGACCCGTACCAAGAGACCCAGTACTTC. Amino acid sequence: CASSLAFDPYQETQYF.

The V and J genes are TRBV9 and TRBJ1-2; 7 bases are shared with TRBD1. Germline assignment: CDR1 SGDLS and CDR2 YYNGEE. CDR3 length: 16 amino acids. V gave up 3 bases and J gave up 4 bases; unmatched junction bases: 12. DNA for the CDR3: TGTGCCAGCAGCGCCTTCGAACGACAGGGAATCTATGGCTACACCTTC. Protein sequence: CASSAFERQGIYGYTF.

The chain combines TRBV15 with TRBJ2-1, with 9 bases identical to TRBD1. The CDR3 extends over 16 amino acids. V lost 3 bases, J lost 8 bases, and 11 bases stayed unmatched. Germline CDR1 reads LNHNV; CDR2 reads YYDKDF (reference sequence). Written as DNA, the CDR3 is TGTGCCACCAGCAGCCACTCCGGGACAGGGACCGATGAGCAGTTCTTC. Amino acid sequence: CATSSHSGTGTDEQFF. Looking up the rest from reference TRBV15 and TRBJ2-1 gives the full variable domain: DAMVIQNPRYQVTQFGKPVTLSCSQTLNHNVMYWYQQKSSQAPKLLFHYYDKDFNNEADTPDNFQSRRPNTSFCFLDIRSPGLGDTAMYLCATSSHSGTGTDEQFFGPGTRLTVL.

This clone was detected only once. The chain couples TRBV11-3 to TRBJ2-5, with 8 bases matching TRBD2. The germline gives CDR1 SGHNT, CDR2 YENEEA. J lost 5 bases, V lost 4 bases, and 9 bases had no gene match. The CDR3 extends over 15 amino acids. The CDR3 nucleotides read TGTGCCAGCAGCTCCGGGAGGGGGGTAGTTGAGACCCAGTACTTC. Its translation: CASSSGRGVVETQYF.

CDR3 nucleotide sequence: TGTGCCAGCAGTGAATTCTCGGGCAGGGGGAACTATGGCTACACCTTC. Residues: CASSEFSGRGNYGYTF. This chain connects TRBV6-1 to TRBJ1-2; 7 bases are shared with TRBD1. The J segment lost 2 bases and the V segment lost 2 bases, leaving 8 bases of the junction unmatched. Germline loops: CDR1 MNHNS, CDR2 SASEGT. The CDR3 loop spans 16 amino acids.

The rearrangement links TRBV19 to TRBJ1-1, with D perhaps matching TRBD1 (5 bases). The CDR3 is 14 amino acids. Looked up from germline, CDR1 is LNHDA and CDR2 is SQIVND (reference sequence). Deletions cut 5 bases from V and 4 bases from J, with 14 bases between. CDR3 protein: CASSHGEGITEAFF. The DNA for the CDR3 is TGTGCCAGTAGTCACGGAGAGGGGATCACTGAAGCTTTCTTT.

The CDR3 DNA follows: TGTGCCAGCAGCTTAGGGACTAGCGGGACTCAGTACTTC. This codes for CASSLGTSGTQYF. The chain has TRBV13 and TRBJ2-4; 11 nucleotides agree with TRBD2. V was clipped by 0 bases and J by 12 bases; unmatched bases: 1. Germline CDR1 and CDR2: PRHDT and FYEKMQ (reference sequence). The CDR3 is 13 residues long. Drawing the rest from reference TRBV13 and TRBJ2-4, the complete variable domain is AAGVIQSPRHLIKEKRETATLKCYPIPRHDTVYWYQQGPGQDPQFLISFYEKMQSDKGSIPDRFSAQQFSDYHSELNMSSLELGDSALYFCASSLGTSGTQYFGAGTRLSVL.

The rearrangement uses TRBV4-3 and TRBJ2-7; 7 bases align to TRBD1. In germline, CDR1 is LGHNA, CDR2 YSLEER. This CDR3 has 15 amino acids. V dropped 4 bases and J dropped 2; count of bases not matched to a gene: 8. The chain's CDR3 is CASSLFAGTAYEQYF. The CDR3 region has the DNA TGCGCCAGCAGCCTATTTGCCGGGACAGCCTACGAGCAGTACTTC.

The chain joins TRBV6-5 to TRBJ1-2; 11 bases agree with TRBD1. Germline CDR1 MNHEY, CDR2 SVGAGI. Unmatched junction bases numbered 7, after V lost 4 bases and J lost 3 bases. This CDR3 is built from 16 residues. CDR3 loop: CASSSFGTGGHYGYTF. The CDR3 DNA reads as TGTGCCAGCAGTTCATTCGGGACAGGGGGTCACTATGGCTACACCTTC.

CDR3 in amino acids: CASSLSAGRGEAFF. In nucleotides, the CDR3 is TGTGCCAGCAGCCTCTCGGCCGGGAGAGGTGAAGCTTTCTTT. J is TRBJ1-1 and V is TRBV11-2; D not certain. Trimming shortened V by 5 bases and J by 7 bases, and 17 bases separated the two germline ends. Germline V gene lookup returns CDR1 SGHAT and CDR2 FQNNGV. This CDR3 comprises 14 residues.

The chain employs TRBV29-1 and TRBJ2-2; no reliable D call. Per germline, CDR1 SQVTM and CDR2 ANQGSEA. The CDR3 contains 14 residues. V lost 0 bases and J 0 bases, leaving 5 bases between the germline ends. In DNA form, the CDR3 reads TGCAGCGTTGAAGATCACTCGAACACCGGGGAGCTGTTTTTT. Translating it yields CSVEDHSNTGELFF.